These 21 T cell receptor beta chains share one sample of origin, sequenced in a study of beta chain features in type 1 diabetes. Expressed TCRB transcripts were sequenced after all isolated RNA was converted to cDNA. Measured with immunoSEQ multiplex PCR; TCRdb has only the in-frame clones, and not every one. The data contain under 900,000 clones, 15% to 20% of them singletons. The sequencing input was naive CD4+ T cells from blood. The receptor set was obtained from a woman younger than 35 in good health.

A few counts support this clone. V gene TRBV7-2 combines with J gene TRBJ2-3; perhaps TRBD1 as D (6 bases). The germline CDR1 and CDR2 sequences are SGHTA and FQGNSA. This CDR3 contains 15 residues. V was clipped by 1 base and J by 0 bases, with 8 bases between them. CDR3 region: CASSLDRASTDTQYF. The CDR3 DNA reads as TGTGCCAGCAGCTTAGACAGGGCTAGCACAGATACGCAGTATTTT.

Only a few counts were recorded for this clone. The V and J genes are TRBV11-3 and TRBJ2-1; D unresolved. Trimming took off 1 base at V and 5 bases at J, with 9 bases between the two ends. Germline V gene sequence: CDR1 SGHNT, CDR2 YENEEA. This CDR3 spans 14 amino acids. CDR3 amino acids: CASSLGSANNEQFF. Here the CDR3 DNA reads TGTGCCAGCAGCTTAGGGAGTGCCAACAATGAGCAGTTCTTC.

This clone has a handful of counts. This CDR3 is also generated by other DNA sequences in the sample. The V and J genes are TRBV18 and TRBJ1-1; D unresolved. V was pared by 4 bases and J by 0 bases, with 6 bases between. CDR1 and CDR2 (germline): KGHSH, LQKENI. The CDR3 extends over 13 amino acids. The CDR3 region has the DNA TGTGCCAGCTCACAGGGCTTGAACACTGAAGCTTTCTTT. Its translation is CASSQGLNTEAFF. The full variable domain, rest sourced from reference TRBV18 and TRBJ1-1, is NAGVMQNPRHLVRRRGQEARLRCSPMKGHSHVYWYRQLPEEGLKFMVYLQKENIIDESGMPKERFSAEFPKEGPSILRIQQVVRGDSAAYFCASSQGLNTEAFFGQGTRLTVV.

The genes are TRBV6-5 and TRBJ1-5, with 12 positions matching TRBD1. The junction had 4 bases not matched to a gene; V was cut back by 6 bases and J by 4 bases. The germline gives CDR1 MNHEY, CDR2 SVGAGI. This CDR3 contains 15 residues. The CDR3 sequence: CASRGTGGPNQPQHF. The CDR3 nucleotides are TGTGCCAGCAGGGGGACAGGGGGCCCGAATCAGCCCCAGCATTTT.

This clone has just a few counts. V and J are TRBV27 and TRBJ2-4; 8 nucleotides line up with TRBD1. V gave up 4 bases and J gave up 0 bases; unmatched junction bases: 5. Germline values: CDR1 MNHEY, CDR2 SMNVEV (reference sequence). The CDR3 sequence is 16 residues long. CDR3 bases: TGTGCCAGCAGTTCCCGGACAGGGCTAGCCAAAAACATTCAGTACTTC. It translates to CASSSRTGLAKNIQYF.

The V gene is TRBV6-5, the J gene TRBJ1-4, with D possibly matching TRBD1 (6 bases). The CDR3 has 14 residues. CDR1 and CDR2 (germline): MNHEY, SVGAGI. The ends were cut back, 6 bases at V and 1 base at J, with 9 bases in the middle. CDR3 coding DNA: TGTGCCAGCAGAAAGACAGGAACTAATGAAAAACTGTTTTTT. This translates into CASRKTGTNEKLFF.

CDR3 sequence: CASKSTRGNYGYTF. The CDR3 coding sequence is TGTGCCAGCAAGTCAACCAGGGGAAACTATGGCTACACCTTC. V gene TRBV28 combines with J gene TRBJ1-2; D might be TRBD1 (6 bases). The CDR3 has 14 residues. With 7 bases removed from V and 2 bases from J, the gap between germline ends came to 14 bases. Germline V gene lookup returns CDR1 MDHEN and CDR2 SYDVKM.

Comments on this clone: The same CDR3 arises from other DNA sequences in this sample as well. The chain uses TRBV7-2 and TRBJ2-1; 11 nucleotides line up with TRBD2. The germline V gene encodes CDR1 SGHTA and CDR2 FQGNSA. Trimming removed 5 bases from V and 3 bases from J; junction bases left unmatched: 3. The CDR3 spans 15 residues. CDR3 DNA sequence: TGTGCCAGCAGCCGCGGGACTAGCGGCTACAATGAGCAGTTCTTC. This encodes CASSRGTSGYNEQFF.

This chain joins TRBV18 and TRBJ2-5; TRBD1 matches 9 bases. CDR3 size: 19 residues. The V segment lost 0 bases and the J segment 2 bases; nucleotides outside the gene matches: 13. The germline CDR1 and CDR2 sequences are KGHSH and LQKENI. As DNA, the CDR3 is TGTGCCAGCTCACCACCGCGGGGACAGGGACGAGGGGGTCAAGAGACCCAGTACTTC. Protein sequence: CASSPPRGQGRGGQETQYF.

The J gene is TRBJ2-1, the V gene TRBV5-4; maybe TRBD1 (6 bases). CDR1 is SGHNT and CDR2 is YYREEE in the germline V gene (reference sequence). V was clipped by 3 bases and J by 0 bases, with 10 bases between them. The CDR3 is made up of 15 amino acids. The CDR3 is CASSYPGDSYNEQFF. The CDR3, as DNA: TGTGCCAGCAGCTACCCAGGGGACTCCTACAATGAGCAGTTCTTC. Together with reference TRBV5-4 and TRBJ2-1, the CDR3 gives the full variable domain: ETGVTQSPTHLIKTRGQQVTLRCSSQSGHNTVSWYQQALGQGPQFIFQYYREEENGRGNFPPRFSGLQFPNYSSELNVNALELDDSALYLCASSYPGDSYNEQFFGPGTRLTVL.

A few counts support this clone. In nucleotides, the CDR3 is TGTGCCAGCAGTTACGGGCGGGGGCAATCCACAGATACGCAGTATTTT. Translated, it gives CASSYGRGQSTDTQYF. The chain joins TRBV6-5 to TRBJ2-3, with a possible D match to TRBD2 (7 bases). The CDR3 contains 16 residues. V gave up 2 bases and J gave up 2 bases, with 14 bases separating them. Germline V gene data show CDR1 as MNHEY and CDR2 as SVGAGI.

V and J are TRBV7-8 and TRBJ2-7; TRBD1 matches 10 bases. The CDR3 is made up of 15 amino acids. CDR1 and CDR2 from the germline V gene are SGHVS and FQNEAQ. V gave up 5 bases and J gave up 2 bases; unmatched junction bases: 6. This CDR3 reads CASSRDRGAPYEQYF. The CDR3 DNA reads as TGTGCCAGCAGCCGGGACAGGGGTGCCCCCTACGAGCAGTACTTC.

J is TRBJ2-7 and V is TRBV6-1; possibly TRBD1 for D (6 bases). Deletions cut 5 bases from V and 0 bases from J, with 11 bases between. The CDR3 consists of 14 residues. CDR1 MNHNS and CDR2 SASEGT come from the germline V gene. The CDR3 sequence is CASSSRQDSYEQYF. CDR3 coding DNA: TGTGCCAGCAGTTCACGACAGGACTCCTACGAGCAGTACTTC.

The rearrangement uses TRBV11-2 and TRBJ2-3; 11 bases align to TRBD1. The CDR3 consists of 16 residues. V shed 3 bases and J 3 bases; nucleotides not matched to a gene: 5. Germline V gives CDR1 SGHAT, CDR2 FQNNGV. The CDR3 protein is CASSLDRGRITDTQYF. The CDR3 DNA is TGTGCCAGCAGCTTGGACAGGGGGCGGATAACAGATACGCAGTATTTT.

This clone was counted between two and nine times. The genes are TRBV14 and TRBJ2-1; 12 nucleotides match TRBD2. CDR3 length: 16 amino acids. Germline loops: CDR1 SGHDN, CDR2 FVKESK. With 4 bases clipped from V and 5 bases from J, the junction kept 6 bases outside the gene matches. CDR3 in DNA: TGTGCCAGCAGCCCGATTGGACTAGCGGGAAACAATGAGCAGTTCTTC. It encodes CASSPIGLAGNNEQFF.

This clone was picked up a small number of times. Other DNA sequences from this sample encode an identical CDR3 as well. This chain connects TRBV5-1 to TRBJ2-1, with TRBD2 matching 14 bases. Germline CDR1 reads SGHRS; CDR2 reads YFSETQ. V shed 7 bases and J 7 bases; nucleotides not matched to a gene: 4. The CDR3 is made up of 14 amino acids. The CDR3: CASSGLAGVNEQFF. In DNA form, the CDR3 reads TGCGCCAGCTCGGGACTAGCGGGAGTTAATGAGCAGTTCTTC.

This clone has only a few counts. The chain is built from TRBV19 and TRBJ2-1, with D possibly being TRBD2 (5 bases). Germline-derived CDR1 and CDR2 are LNHDA and SQIVND (reference sequence). This CDR3 is built from 15 residues. V lost 1 base, J lost 8 bases, and 15 bases lay in between. The CDR3 sequence: CASSIVGSRAHEQFF. The CDR3 coding sequence is TGTGCCAGTAGTATAGTTGGGAGTAGAGCCCATGAGCAGTTCTTC. Full variable domain (remainder filled in from reference TRBV19 and TRBJ2-1): DGGITQSPKYLFRKEGQNVTLSCEQNLNHDAMYWYRQDPGQGLRLIYYSQIVNDFQKGDIAEGYSVSREKKESFPLTVTSAQKNPTAFYLCASSIVGSRAHEQFFGPGTRLTVL.

The table lists this clone with a count of one. The chain links TRBV19 to TRBJ2-2; tentative D call: TRBD1 (6 bases). CDR1 and CDR2 (germline): LNHDA, SQIVND (reference sequence). The length of the CDR3 is 16 residues. The V gene lost 3 bases and the J gene lost 6 bases, with 17 bases spanning the gap. CDR3 sequence (DNA): TGTGCCAGTAGTATGTGGGGACACCCCCGCGCCGGGGAGCTGTTTTTT. This codes for CASSMWGHPRAGELFF.

The chain is built from TRBV4-1 and TRBJ2-1; tentative D call: TRBD2 (6 bases). Trimming left V 4 bases short and J 2 bases short, with 18 bases between. CDR1 is MGHRA and CDR2 is YSYEKL in the germline V gene. The CDR3 spans 17 residues. The CDR3 DNA reads as TGCGCCAGCAGCCTAACCCCCGGGGGACGACCCTACAATGAGCAGTTCTTC. Its protein is CASSLTPGGRPYNEQFF.

The chain is built from TRBV5-1 and TRBJ2-1; a possible D gene is TRBD2 (5 bases). The V gene lost 2 bases and the J gene lost 1 base, with 10 bases spanning the gap. The CDR3 is 15 amino acids. Per the germline V gene, CDR1 is SGHRS and CDR2 is YFSETQ. The DNA for the CDR3 is TGCGCCAGCAGCTTTACTAGTTCGTCCTACAATGAGCAGTTCTTC. As protein: CASSFTSSSYNEQFF.

The chain carries TRBV28 and TRBJ1-5; D perhaps matches TRBD1 (6 bases). Germline V CDR1 and CDR2: MDHEN, SYDVKM. The CDR3 length is 16 residues. Trimming cost V 2 bases and J 2 bases, with 13 bases left between them. The CDR3 coding sequence is TGTGCCAGCAGTTTAGCCCGTTGGACAGGCAATCAGCCCCAGCATTTT. This translates into CASSLARWTGNQPQHF.